The entry that follows covers one T cell receptor beta chain sequence. This PCR relied on a set of 60 Vbeta primers and 13 Jbeta primers. The method was immunoSEQ multiplex PCR; TCRdb's version includes in-frame clones alone and lacks a portion of them. The sample gives about 57,000 clones, about 80% of which show up once; approximately 4.3% is in the top ten. Germline loops: CDR1 MNHNY, CDR2 SVGAGI (reference sequence). This CDR3 contains 12 residues. V lost 8 bases to trimming and J lost 9 bases, with 14 bases between them. The data stem from a study of cytomegalovirus exposure and HLA in healthy donors.

V usage is TRBV6-6 and J usage is TRBJ1-5, with D hard to call. The receptor was derived from a man under 40 in good health and CMV-seronegative. Material: PBMCs. The CDR3 sequence: CASGGTNRPQHF. The CDR3 DNA reads as TGTGCCAGCGGCGGAACGAATAGGCCCCAGCATTTT.